The clone carrying this T cell receptor (beta chain) was observed many times. The CDR3 extends over 14 amino acids. Trimming stripped 5 bases from V and 6 bases from J, with 20 bases between. Per germline, CDR1 SQVTM and CDR2 ANQGSEA. The sample comes from a study of early T cells in non-severe SARS-CoV-2 infection. TCRdb called the 5' RACE reads again in MiXCR, with one record for every CDR3 protein. This sample has about 81,000 distinct CDR3 sequences, with about 14% found just once. The gene calls are TRBV29-1 and TRBJ2-7; possibly TRBD1 or TRBD2 for D (5 bases each). The sequenced sample was whole blood. The sequence came from an adult who was a healthcare worker with PCR-confirmed SARS-CoV-2 infection or an uninfected control (not recorded which). As DNA, the CDR3 is TGCAGCGTTCAACCACGGGGCGCAGGTTCCGAGCAGTACTTC. It is translated as CSVQPRGAGSEQYF.